This TCR beta chain was documented in a study of blood T cell repertoires in COVID-19. The CDR3 loop spans 17 amino acids. Germline CDR1 and CDR2: MNHEY and SMNVEV (reference sequence). V shed 5 bases and J shed 8 bases, with 22 bases lying between them. In this sample, this clone turned up once. Sequenced by immunoSEQ multiplex PCR; TCRdb stores in-frame clones only, minus some. The sample lists 250,000 to 350,000 clones; around 90% were seen once. Sequenced: peripheral blood. The sequence came from a woman aged 45-65 years who had recovered from COVID-19. This chain connects TRBV27 to TRBJ1-6, with a possible D match to TRBD1 (5 bases). CDR3 nucleotide sequence: TGTGCCAGCAGTAAGTTCCGTCGGCGGACGGGGGATTCACCCCTCCACTTT. It specifies CASSKFRRRTGDSPLHF.